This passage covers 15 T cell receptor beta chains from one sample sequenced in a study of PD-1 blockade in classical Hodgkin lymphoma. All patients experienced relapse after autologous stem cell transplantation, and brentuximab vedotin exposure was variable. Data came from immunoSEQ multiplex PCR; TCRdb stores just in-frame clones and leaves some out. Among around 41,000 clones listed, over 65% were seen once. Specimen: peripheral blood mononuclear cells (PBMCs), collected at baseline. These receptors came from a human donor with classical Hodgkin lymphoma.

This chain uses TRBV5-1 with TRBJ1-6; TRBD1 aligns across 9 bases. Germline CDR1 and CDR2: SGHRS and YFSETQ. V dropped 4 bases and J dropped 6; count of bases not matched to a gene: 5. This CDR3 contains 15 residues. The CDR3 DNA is TGCGCCAGCAGCAGACAGGGGGGCTTTAATTCACCCCTCCACTTT. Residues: CASSRQGGFNSPLHF.

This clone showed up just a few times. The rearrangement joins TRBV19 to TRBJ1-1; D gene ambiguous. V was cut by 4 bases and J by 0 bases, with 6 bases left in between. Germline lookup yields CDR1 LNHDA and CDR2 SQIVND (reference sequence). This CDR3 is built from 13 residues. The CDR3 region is CASSRRLNTEAFF. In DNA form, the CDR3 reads TGTGCCAGTAGTAGACGCTTGAACACTGAAGCTTTCTTT.

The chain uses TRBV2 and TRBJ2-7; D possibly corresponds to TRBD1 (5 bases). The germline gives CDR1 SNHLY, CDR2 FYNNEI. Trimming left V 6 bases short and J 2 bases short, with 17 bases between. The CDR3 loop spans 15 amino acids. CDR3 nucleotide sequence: TGTGCCAGCAGACTGGACACGTTCTTTACCTACGAGCAGTACTTC. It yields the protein CASRLDTFFTYEQYF.

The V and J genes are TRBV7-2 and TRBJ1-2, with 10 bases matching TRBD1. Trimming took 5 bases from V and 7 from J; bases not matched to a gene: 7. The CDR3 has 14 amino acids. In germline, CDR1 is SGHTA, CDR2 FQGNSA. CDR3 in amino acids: CASSNRQGAGGYTF. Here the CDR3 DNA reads TGTGCCAGCAGCAATCGACAGGGGGCCGGTGGCTACACCTTC.

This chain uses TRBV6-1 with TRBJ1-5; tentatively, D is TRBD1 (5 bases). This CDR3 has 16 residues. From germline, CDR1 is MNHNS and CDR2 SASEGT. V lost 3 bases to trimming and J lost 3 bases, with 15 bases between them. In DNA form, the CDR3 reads TGTGCCAGCAGTGACCTGGGACGGCTTAACAATCAGCCCCAGCATTTT. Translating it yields CASSDLGRLNNQPQHF.

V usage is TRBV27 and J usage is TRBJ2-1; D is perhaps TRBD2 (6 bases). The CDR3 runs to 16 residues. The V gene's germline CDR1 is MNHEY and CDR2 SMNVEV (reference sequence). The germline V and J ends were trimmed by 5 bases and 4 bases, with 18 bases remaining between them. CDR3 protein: CASSRREGLEYNEQFF. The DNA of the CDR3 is TGTGCCAGCAGTCGCCGCGAGGGACTTGAATACAATGAGCAGTTCTTC.

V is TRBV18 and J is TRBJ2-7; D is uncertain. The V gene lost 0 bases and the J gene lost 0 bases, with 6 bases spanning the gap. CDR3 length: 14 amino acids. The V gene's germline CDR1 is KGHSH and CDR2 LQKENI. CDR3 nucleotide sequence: TGTGCCAGCTCACCACCCGGATACTCCTACGAGCAGTACTTC. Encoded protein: CASSPPGYSYEQYF.

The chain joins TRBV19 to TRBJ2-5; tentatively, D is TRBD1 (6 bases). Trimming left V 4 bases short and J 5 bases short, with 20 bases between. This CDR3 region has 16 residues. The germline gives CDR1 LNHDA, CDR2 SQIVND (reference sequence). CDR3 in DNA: TGTGCCAGTAGTACAGGCGACAGGCCCTTGGGGGAGACCCAGTACTTC. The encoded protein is CASSTGDRPLGETQYF.

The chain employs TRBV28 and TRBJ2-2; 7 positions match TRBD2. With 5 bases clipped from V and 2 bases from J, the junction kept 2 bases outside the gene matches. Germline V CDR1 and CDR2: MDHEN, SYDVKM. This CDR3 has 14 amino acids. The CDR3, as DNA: TGTGCCAGCAGTACTAGCGTCAACACCGGGGAGCTGTTTTTT. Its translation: CASSTSVNTGELFF.

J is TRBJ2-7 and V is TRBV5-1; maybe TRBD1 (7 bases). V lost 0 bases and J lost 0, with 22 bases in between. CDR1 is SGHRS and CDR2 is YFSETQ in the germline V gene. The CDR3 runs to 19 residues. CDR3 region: CASSLVGTVKGGSSYEQYF. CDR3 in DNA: TGCGCCAGCAGCTTGGTTGGGACAGTGAAGGGGGGAAGCTCCTACGAGCAGTACTTC.

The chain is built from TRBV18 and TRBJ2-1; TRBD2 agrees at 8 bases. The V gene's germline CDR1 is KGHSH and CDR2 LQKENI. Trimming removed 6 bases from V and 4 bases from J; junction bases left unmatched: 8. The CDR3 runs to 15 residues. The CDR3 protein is CASSSLAGQYNEQFF. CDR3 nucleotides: TGTGCCAGCTCGTCCCTAGCGGGCCAGTACAATGAGCAGTTCTTC.

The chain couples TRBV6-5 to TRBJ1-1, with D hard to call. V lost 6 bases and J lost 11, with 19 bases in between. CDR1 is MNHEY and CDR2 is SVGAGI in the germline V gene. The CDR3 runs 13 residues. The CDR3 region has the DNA TGTGCCAGCAGACCCATGCGGCGAAGTGCTGCTTTCTTT. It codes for CASRPMRRSAAFF.

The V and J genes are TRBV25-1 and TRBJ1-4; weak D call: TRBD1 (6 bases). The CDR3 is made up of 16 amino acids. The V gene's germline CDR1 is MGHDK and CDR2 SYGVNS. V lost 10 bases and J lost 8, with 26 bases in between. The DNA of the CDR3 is TGTGCCACCTCCTCACGGCTTTCAGGGGTACGGGAAAAACTGTTTTTT. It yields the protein CATSSRLSGVREKLFF.

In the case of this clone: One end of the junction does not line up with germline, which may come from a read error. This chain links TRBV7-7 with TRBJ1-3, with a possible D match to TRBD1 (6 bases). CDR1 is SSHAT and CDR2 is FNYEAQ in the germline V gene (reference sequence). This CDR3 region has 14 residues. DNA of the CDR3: TGTGCTAGCAGCCCACAGGGCTTCGGAAACACCATATATTTT. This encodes CASSPQGFGNTIYF.

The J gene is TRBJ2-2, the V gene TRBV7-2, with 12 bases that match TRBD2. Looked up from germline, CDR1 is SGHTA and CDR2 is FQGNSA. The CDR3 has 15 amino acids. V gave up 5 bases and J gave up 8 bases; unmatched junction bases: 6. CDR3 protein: CASSQTSGSWGELFF. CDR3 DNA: TGTGCCAGCAGCCAGACTAGCGGGAGTTGGGGGGAGCTGTTTTTT.